The 12 T cell receptor beta chains listed next were all sequenced from one sample in a study of cytomegalovirus exposure and HLA in healthy donors. Amplification used 60 Vbeta primers and 13 Jbeta primers. Profiling relied on immunoSEQ multiplex PCR, and the TCRdb table lists in-frame clones only, not all of them. The data contain 130,000 to 150,000 clones, around 79% of them singletons. The source material was PBMCs. The source is a middle-aged woman in good health and CMV-seropositive.

This sequence joins TRBV27 and TRBJ2-3, with 12 bases lining up with TRBD1. Trimming cost V 6 bases and J 3 bases; bases outside gene matches: 10. Germline assignment: CDR1 MNHEY and CDR2 SMNVEV (reference sequence). The CDR3 is made up of 17 amino acids. The CDR3 DNA sequence: TGTGCCAGCAGCAAACCCCCGGGACAGGGGGCGACAGATACGCAGTATTTT. Residues: CASSKPPGQGATDTQYF.

The V call is TRBV18, the J call TRBJ1-2, with 7 positions matching TRBD1. V lost 6 bases to trimming and J lost 8 bases; unmatched junction nucleotides: 12. The CDR3 has 14 residues. The germline V gene encodes CDR1 KGHSH and CDR2 LQKENI. The CDR3 here is CASSPTDRKGGYTF. CDR3 coding DNA: TGTGCCAGCTCTCCAACGGACAGGAAAGGAGGCTACACCTTC.

CDR3 in DNA: TGTGCCAGCAGCCAAAGGACAGGGAGCACAGATACGCAGTATTTT. Its translation is CASSQRTGSTDTQYF. The V gene is TRBV4-2, the J gene TRBJ2-3, with 8 bases fitting TRBD1. The CDR3 sequence is 15 residues long. Trimming at V came to 2 bases and at J to 0 bases, leaving 1 base not matched to a gene. Germline V gene sequence: CDR1 LGHNA, CDR2 YNFKEQ.

The chain joins TRBV5-6 to TRBJ2-6; maybe TRBD2 (5 bases). The germline V and J ends were trimmed by 7 bases and 0 bases, with 14 bases remaining between them. Germline loops: CDR1 SGHDT, CDR2 YYEEEE. CDR3 length equals 16 residues. The CDR3 protein is CASDEGYYSGANVLTF. The CDR3 region has the DNA TGTGCCAGCGACGAGGGCTACTACTCTGGGGCCAACGTCCTGACTTTC.

This clone turned up a few times. The chain uses TRBV5-5 and TRBJ1-1, with 10 bases lining up with TRBD1. CDR1 is SGHKS and CDR2 is YYEKEE in the germline V gene (reference sequence). The CDR3 is made up of 18 amino acids. J gave up 5 bases and V 2 bases, and 15 bases lay outside the gene matches. The CDR3 DNA sequence: TGTGCCAGCAGCTTTAAACCGGGACAGGGGAGTGGGTGGACTGAAGCTTTCTTT. Translating it yields CASSFKPGQGSGWTEAFF. Filled out from reference TRBV5-5 and TRBJ1-1, the complete variable domain reads DAGVTQSPTHLIKTRGQQVTLRCSPISGHKSVSWYQQVLGQGPQFIFQYYEKEERGRGNFPDRFSARQFPNYSSELNVNALLLGDSALYLCASSFKPGQGSGWTEAFFGQGTRLTVV.

This chain uses TRBV5-1 with TRBJ1-5, with 7 nucleotides matching TRBD1. Germline CDR1 SGHRS, CDR2 YFSETQ. CDR3 size: 16 residues. V lost 2 bases, J lost 1 base, and 6 bases stayed unmatched. The CDR3 region is CASSFSTGRSNQPQHF. The CDR3 nucleotides are TGCGCCAGCAGCTTCTCGACAGGGAGAAGCAATCAGCCCCAGCATTTT. Supplemented by reference TRBV5-1 and TRBJ1-5, the full variable domain reads KAGVTQTPRYLIKTRGQQVTLSCSPISGHRSVSWYQQTPGQGLQFLFEYFSETQRNKGNFPGRFSGRQFSNSRSEMNVSTLELGDSALYLCASSFSTGRSNQPQHFGDGTRLSIL.

The chain recombines TRBV13 with TRBJ2-1; 14 bases are a match to TRBD2. Trimming removed 5 bases from V and 10 bases from J; junction bases left unmatched: 13. The CDR3 has 17 amino acids. Germline lookup yields CDR1 PRHDT and CDR2 FYEKMQ (reference sequence). The CDR3 loop is CASSQPVTSGGAGEQFF. In nucleotides, the CDR3 is TGTGCCAGCAGCCAACCGGTGACTAGCGGGGGGGCAGGGGAGCAGTTCTTC.

This clone has just a few counts. V and J are TRBV6-1 and TRBJ1-5; the D is unclear. V shed 7 bases and J shed 0 bases, with 13 bases lying between them. CDR1 is MNHNS and CDR2 is SASEGT in the germline V gene. The CDR3 contains 15 residues. The CDR3 DNA reads TGTGCCAGCACCGATCAAGGGAGTAGCAATCAGCCCCAGCATTTT. It yields the protein CASTDQGSSNQPQHF.

The J gene is TRBJ1-1, the V gene TRBV4-1; TRBD1 matches at 7 bases. V dropped 5 bases and J dropped 8; count of bases not matched to a gene: 5. CDR1 and CDR2 (germline): MGHRA, YSYEKL. The CDR3 length is 12 residues. In DNA form, the CDR3 reads TGCGCCAGCAGCGTTACAGGGGCCGAAGCTTTCTTT. Translated, it gives CASSVTGAEAFF.

This clone was found once. V and J are TRBV2 and TRBJ1-6; perhaps TRBD1 as D (5 bases). CDR1 is SNHLY and CDR2 is FYNNEI in the germline V gene. The CDR3 is 18 residues long. Trimming shortened V by 5 bases and J by 0 bases, and 17 bases separated the two germline ends. The CDR3 DNA follows: TGTGCCAGCAGTCTTAACAGGTTTCCGAGCTCCTATAATTCACCCCTCCACTTT. Translating gives CASSLNRFPSSYNSPLHF.

This clone was picked up a small number of times. The chain has TRBV11-2 and TRBJ2-3, with 12 bases aligning to TRBD2. Looked up from germline, CDR1 is SGHAT and CDR2 is FQNNGV. V gave up 2 bases and J gave up 6 bases; unmatched junction bases: 6. The CDR3 contains 16 residues. This chain's CDR3 is CASSLSSGGAWDTQYF. The CDR3 DNA reads TGTGCCAGCAGCTTATCTAGCGGGGGGGCGTGGGATACGCAGTATTTT.

In DNA form, the CDR3 reads TGTGCCAGCAGTCCTCAACCGGGACAGGGGTACTATGGCTACACCTTC. This encodes CASSPQPGQGYYGYTF. The chain recombines TRBV25-1 with TRBJ1-2; TRBD1 aligns across 10 bases. Germline CDR1 reads MGHDK; CDR2 reads SYGVNS. The V gene end was trimmed by 5 bases and the J gene end by 3 bases; junction bases not matched to a gene: 9. The CDR3 runs to 16 residues.